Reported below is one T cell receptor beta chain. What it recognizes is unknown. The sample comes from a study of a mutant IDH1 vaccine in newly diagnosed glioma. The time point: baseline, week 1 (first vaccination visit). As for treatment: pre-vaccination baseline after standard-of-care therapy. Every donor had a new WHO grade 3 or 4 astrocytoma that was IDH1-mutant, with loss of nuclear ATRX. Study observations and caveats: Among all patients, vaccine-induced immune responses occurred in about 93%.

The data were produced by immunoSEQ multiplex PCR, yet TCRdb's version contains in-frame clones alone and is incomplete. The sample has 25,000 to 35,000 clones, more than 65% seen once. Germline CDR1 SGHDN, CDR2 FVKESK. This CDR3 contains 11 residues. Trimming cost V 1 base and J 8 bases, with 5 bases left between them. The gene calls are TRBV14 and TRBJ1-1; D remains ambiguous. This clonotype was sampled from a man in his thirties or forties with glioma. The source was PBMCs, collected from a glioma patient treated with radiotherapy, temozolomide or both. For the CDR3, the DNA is TGTGCCAGCAGCCAAGGGGCCGAAGCTTTCTTT. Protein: CASSQGAEAFF.